The next 6 T cell receptor beta chains were all read from a single sample in a study of sequential checkpoint blockade in melanoma. Here immunoSEQ multiplex PCR was the method, and the copy in TCRdb shows in-frame clones only, minus some. In the table there are about 9,600 clones, around 24% of which are singletons. Treatment given: randomized to nivolumab then ipilimumab (arm A) or the reverse (arm B). The input for sequencing was tumor tissue (inferred from file names), taken from a patient given nivolumab and ipilimumab in sequence. These receptors came from a human donor with melanoma.

This chain uses TRBV6-1 with TRBJ2-7; TRBD1 is a possible D gene (6 bases). CDR1 is MNHNS and CDR2 is SASEGT in the germline V gene. The length of the CDR3 is 15 residues. The germline V and J ends were trimmed by 1 base and 2 bases, with 12 bases remaining between them. Here the CDR3 reads CASSEGTVVTYEQYF. The CDR3 nucleotides are TGTGCCAGCAGTGAAGGGACAGTTGTTACCTACGAGCAGTACTTC.

This clone was counted once. J is TRBJ2-1 and V is TRBV18; 8 positions match TRBD2. This CDR3 is built from 13 residues. Germline trimming cut 2 bases from V and 8 bases from J; bases unmatched to any gene: 2. Germline CDR1 is KGHSH and CDR2 is LQKENI. CDR3: CASSPGREDEQFF. Here the CDR3 DNA reads TGTGCCAGCTCACCAGGGCGGGAGGATGAGCAGTTCTTC.

The chain joins TRBV30 to TRBJ2-7; D remains ambiguous. Trimming removed 0 bases from V and 7 bases from J, with 7 bases in between. Germline-derived CDR1 and CDR2 are GTSNPN and SVGIG (reference sequence). This CDR3 has 11 amino acids. CDR3 nucleotide sequence: TGTGCCTGGAGTGTACTAAAAGAGCAGTACTTC. Its translation is CAWSVLKEQYF. The variable domain in full, with the rest retrieved from reference TRBV30 and TRBJ2-7, is SQTIHQWPATLVQPVGSPLSLECTVEGTSNPNLYWYRQAAGRGLQLLFYSVGIGQISSEVPQNLSASRPQDRQFILSSKKLLLSDSGFYLCAWSVLKEQYFGPGTRLTVT.

This chain connects TRBV19 to TRBJ2-1, with 10 bases matching TRBD2. The J segment lost 0 bases and the V segment lost 3 bases, leaving 5 bases of the junction unmatched. Per germline, CDR1 LNHDA and CDR2 SQIVND (reference sequence). This CDR3 is built from 17 residues. The CDR3 nucleotides are TGTGCCAGTAGTATCGGACTAGCGGTGAGCTCCTACAATGAGCAGTTCTTC. Translated: CASSIGLAVSSYNEQFF.

This clone was detected a few times. V usage is TRBV14 and J usage is TRBJ2-1, with D unresolved. CDR1 and CDR2 (germline): SGHDN, FVKESK. Trimming pared 3 bases from V and 8 bases from J, leaving 8 bases between. The CDR3 totals 12 residues. CDR3 protein: CASSQHSYEQFF. The CDR3 DNA follows: TGTGCCAGCAGCCAGCACAGTTATGAGCAGTTCTTC.

This clone was observed once. V is TRBV29-1 and J is TRBJ1-2; D is unclear. CDR1 SQVTM and CDR2 ANQGSEA come from the germline V gene. This CDR3 has 14 amino acids. The V gene lost 6 bases and the J gene lost 4 bases, with 18 bases spanning the gap. The CDR3 here is CSVDSPEVIYGYTF. The CDR3 bases are TGCAGCGTCGATAGCCCCGAAGTAATCTATGGCTACACCTTC.